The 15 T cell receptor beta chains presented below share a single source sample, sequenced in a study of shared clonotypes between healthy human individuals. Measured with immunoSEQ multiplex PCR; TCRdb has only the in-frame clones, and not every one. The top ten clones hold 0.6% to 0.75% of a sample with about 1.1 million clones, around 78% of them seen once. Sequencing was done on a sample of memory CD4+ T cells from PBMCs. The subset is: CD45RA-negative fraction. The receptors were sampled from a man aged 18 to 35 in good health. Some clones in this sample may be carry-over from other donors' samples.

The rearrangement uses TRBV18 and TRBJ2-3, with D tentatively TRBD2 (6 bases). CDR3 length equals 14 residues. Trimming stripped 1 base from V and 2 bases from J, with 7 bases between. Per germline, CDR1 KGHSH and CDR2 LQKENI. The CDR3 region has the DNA TGTGCCAGCTCACCACGGACTATCACAGATACGCAGTATTTT. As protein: CASSPRTITDTQYF. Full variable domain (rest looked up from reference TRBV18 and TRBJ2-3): NAGVMQNPRHLVRRRGQEARLRCSPMKGHSHVYWYRQLPEEGLKFMVYLQKENIIDESGMPKERFSAEFPKEGPSILRIQQVVRGDSAAYFCASSPRTITDTQYFGPGTRLTVL.

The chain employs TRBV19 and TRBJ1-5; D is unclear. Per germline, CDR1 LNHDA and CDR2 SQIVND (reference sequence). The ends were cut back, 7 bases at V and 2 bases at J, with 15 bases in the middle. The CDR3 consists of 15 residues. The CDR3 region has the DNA TGTGCCAGTAACCCTTCCCGGAATGGCAATCAGCCCCAGCATTTT. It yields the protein CASNPSRNGNQPQHF.

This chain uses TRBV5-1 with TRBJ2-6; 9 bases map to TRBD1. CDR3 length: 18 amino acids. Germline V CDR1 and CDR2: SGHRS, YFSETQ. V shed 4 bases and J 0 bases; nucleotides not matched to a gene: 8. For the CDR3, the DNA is TGCGCCAGCAGCCCAATACAGGGGGCAAGCTCTGGGGCCAACGTCCTGACTTTC. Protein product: CASSPIQGASSGANVLTF.

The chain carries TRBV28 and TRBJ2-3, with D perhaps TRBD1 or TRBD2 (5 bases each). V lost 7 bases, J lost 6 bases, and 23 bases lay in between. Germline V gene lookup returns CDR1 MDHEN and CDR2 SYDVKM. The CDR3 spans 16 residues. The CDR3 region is CASNPPGPRSTDTQYF. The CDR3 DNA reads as TGTGCCAGCAACCCCCCGGGGCCGAGAAGTACGGATACGCAGTATTTT.

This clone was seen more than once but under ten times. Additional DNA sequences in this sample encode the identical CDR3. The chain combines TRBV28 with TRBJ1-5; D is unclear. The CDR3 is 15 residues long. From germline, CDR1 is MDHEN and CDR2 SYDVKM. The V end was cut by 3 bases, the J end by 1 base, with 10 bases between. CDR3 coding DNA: TGTGCCAGCAGTTTGTGGGGTCCCAGCAATCAGCCCCAGCATTTT. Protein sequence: CASSLWGPSNQPQHF.

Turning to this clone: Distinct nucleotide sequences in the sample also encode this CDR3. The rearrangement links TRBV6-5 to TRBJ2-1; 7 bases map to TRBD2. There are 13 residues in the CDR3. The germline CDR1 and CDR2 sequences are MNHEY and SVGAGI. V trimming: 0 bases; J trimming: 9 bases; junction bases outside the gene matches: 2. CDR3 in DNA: TGTGCCAGCAGTTACTCGCGGGGGTCTGAGCAGTTCTTC. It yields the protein CASSYSRGSEQFF.

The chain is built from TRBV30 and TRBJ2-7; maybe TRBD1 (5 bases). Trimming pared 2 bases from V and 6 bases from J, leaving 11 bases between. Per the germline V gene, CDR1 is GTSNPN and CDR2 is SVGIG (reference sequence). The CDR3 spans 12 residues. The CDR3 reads CAWSPRASEQYF. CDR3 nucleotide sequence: TGTGCCTGGAGTCCCAGGGCAAGCGAGCAGTACTTC.

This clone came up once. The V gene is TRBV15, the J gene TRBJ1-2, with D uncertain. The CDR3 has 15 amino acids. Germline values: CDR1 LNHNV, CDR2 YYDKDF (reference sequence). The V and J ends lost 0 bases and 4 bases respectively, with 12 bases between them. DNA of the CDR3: TGTGCCACCAGCAGAGATAACGGTCCGACCTATGGCTACACCTTC. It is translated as CATSRDNGPTYGYTF.

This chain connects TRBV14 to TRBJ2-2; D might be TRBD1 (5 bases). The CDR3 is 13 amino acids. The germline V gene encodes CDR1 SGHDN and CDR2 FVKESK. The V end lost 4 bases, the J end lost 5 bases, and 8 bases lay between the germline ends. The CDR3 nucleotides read TGTGCCAGCAGCCGTTACAGGACCGGGGAGCTGTTTTTT. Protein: CASSRYRTGELFF.

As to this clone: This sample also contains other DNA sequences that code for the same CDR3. The CDR3 bases are TGTGCCAGTTCGACAGGGGCCTATGGCTACACCTTC. Protein product: CASSTGAYGYTF. V gene TRBV6-1 combines with J gene TRBJ1-2, with 8 bases identical to TRBD1. There are 12 residues in the CDR3. Trimming at V came to 9 bases and at J to 4 bases, leaving 4 bases not matched to a gene. Germline CDR1 and CDR2: MNHNS and SASEGT.

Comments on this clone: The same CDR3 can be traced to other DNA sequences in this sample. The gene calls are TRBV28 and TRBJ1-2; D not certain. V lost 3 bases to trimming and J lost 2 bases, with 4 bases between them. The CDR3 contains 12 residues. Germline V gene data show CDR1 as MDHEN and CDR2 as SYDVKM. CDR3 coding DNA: TGTGCCAGCAGTTTCGTAAACTATGGCTACACCTTC. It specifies CASSFVNYGYTF.

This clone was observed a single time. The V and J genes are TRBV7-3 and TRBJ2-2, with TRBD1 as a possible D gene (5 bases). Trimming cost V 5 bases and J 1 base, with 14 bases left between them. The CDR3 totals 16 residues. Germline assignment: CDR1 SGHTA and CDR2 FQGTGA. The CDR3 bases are TGTGCCAGCAGCATGCAGGGCCCTCGGAACACCGGGGAGCTGTTTTTT. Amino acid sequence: CASSMQGPRNTGELFF.

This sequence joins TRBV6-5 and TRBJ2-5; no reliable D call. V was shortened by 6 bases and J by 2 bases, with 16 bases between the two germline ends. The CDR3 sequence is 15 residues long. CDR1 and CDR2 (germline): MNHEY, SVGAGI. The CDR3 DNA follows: TGTGCCAGCAGGCAGGACCGACTGCGTCAAGAGACCCAGTACTTC. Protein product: CASRQDRLRQETQYF.

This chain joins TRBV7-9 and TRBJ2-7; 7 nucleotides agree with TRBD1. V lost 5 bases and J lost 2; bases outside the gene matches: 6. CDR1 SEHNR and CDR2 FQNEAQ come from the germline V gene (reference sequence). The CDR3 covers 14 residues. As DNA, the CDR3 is TGTGCCAGCAGCCCGAGGGGGCCTACCTACGAGCAGTACTTC. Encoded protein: CASSPRGPTYEQYF.

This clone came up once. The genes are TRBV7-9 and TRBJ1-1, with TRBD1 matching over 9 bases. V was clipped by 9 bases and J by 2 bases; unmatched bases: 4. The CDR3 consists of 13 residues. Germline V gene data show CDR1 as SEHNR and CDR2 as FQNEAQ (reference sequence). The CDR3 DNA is TGTGCCAGTTCAACAGGGGGCAACACTGAAGCTTTCTTT. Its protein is CASSTGGNTEAFF.